The 27 T cell receptor beta chains presented below share a single source sample, sequenced in a study of cytomegalovirus exposure and HLA in healthy donors. The PCR had 60 Vbeta and 13 Jbeta primers. TCRdb keeps only in-frame clones here, not all; method: immunoSEQ multiplex PCR. In the table there are 190,000 or so clones, 60% to 85% of which are singletons. Specimen: PBMCs. These receptors were taken from a girl aged 5 to 17 in good health and CMV-seropositive.

The chain couples TRBV11-1 to TRBJ2-7; TRBD2 might be the D (6 bases). V lost 5 bases and J 5 bases, leaving 13 bases between the germline ends. There are 13 residues in the CDR3. CDR1 SGHAT and CDR2 FQDESV come from the germline V gene (reference sequence). The CDR3: CASSGVRRDEQYF. In DNA form, the CDR3 reads TGTGCCAGCAGCGGAGTGCGGAGGGACGAGCAGTACTTC.

This sequence joins TRBV29-1 and TRBJ1-1; a weak D match, TRBD1 (6 bases). CDR3 length: 12 residues. Per germline, CDR1 SQVTM and CDR2 ANQGSEA. Between the trimmed V and J ends, which lost 7 bases and 1 base, there was a span of 10 bases. The CDR3 DNA is TGCAGCGGGAAAGGGGGGAACACTGAAGCTTTCTTT. Its protein product is CSGKGGNTEAFF.

The V call is TRBV25-1, the J call TRBJ2-3, with 11 bases that match TRBD2. After removal of 5 bases from V and 4 bases from J, the junction contained 5 bases not matched to a gene. CDR3 size: 15 residues. Germline values: CDR1 MGHDK, CDR2 SYGVNS. The CDR3 reads CASSLSGGASDTQYF. The CDR3 DNA reads as TGTGCCAGCAGTCTTAGCGGGGGGGCGTCAGATACGCAGTATTTT.

The chain employs TRBV7-2 and TRBJ1-2; tentative D call: TRBD1 (5 bases). CDR1 and CDR2 from the germline V gene are SGHTA and FQGNSA. The CDR3 spans 14 residues. V dropped 7 bases and J dropped 2 bases, with 14 bases sitting between them. CDR3: CASTPGGGNYGYTF. CDR3 nucleotides: TGTGCCAGCACCCCTGGGGGAGGCAACTATGGCTACACCTTC.

This chain connects TRBV5-1 to TRBJ2-3; D gene ambiguous. Trimming took 7 bases from V and 6 from J, leaving 15 bases between them. CDR1 and CDR2 from the germline V gene are SGHRS and YFSETQ. The CDR3 spans 13 residues. The CDR3, as DNA: TGCGCCAGCGGCAAATCGGGTGTGGATACGCAGTATTTT. This codes for CASGKSGVDTQYF.

This clone is a singleton in its sample. The genes are TRBV28 and TRBJ2-3; maybe TRBD2 (7 bases). CDR1 and CDR2 (germline): MDHEN, SYDVKM. V lost 7 bases and J lost 8, with 19 bases in between. The CDR3 is 14 amino acids. CDR3 sequence reads: CASIISGGAATQYF. The CDR3 nucleotides read TGTGCCAGCATCATTAGTGGGGGGGCCGCTACGCAGTATTTT.

The rearrangement links TRBV19 to TRBJ2-7; TRBD2 aligns across 15 bases. The germline CDR1 and CDR2 sequences are LNHDA and SQIVND (reference sequence). With V trimmed by 6 bases and J by 7 bases, 16 bases remained unmatched. This CDR3 has 18 amino acids. For the CDR3, the DNA is TGTGCCAGTAGCCTGGGACTAGCGGGGGGCCAGACCTCTCGGGAGCAGTACTTC. Translated: CASSLGLAGGQTSREQYF.

This clone has just one count. This chain connects TRBV7-8 to TRBJ1-5, with 7 bases aligning to TRBD1. This CDR3 spans 15 amino acids. Germline CDR1 reads SGHVS; CDR2 reads FQNEAQ. V dropped 0 bases and J dropped 2; count of bases not matched to a gene: 1. CDR3 DNA sequence: TGTGCCAGCAGCTTAGCAGGGGGCGGCAATCAGCCCCAGCATTTT. Translated: CASSLAGGGNQPQHF. Using reference TRBV7-8 and TRBJ1-5 for the parts outside the CDR3, the full variable domain is GAGVSQSPRYKVAKRGQDVALRCDPISGHVSLFWYQQALGQGPEFLTYFQNEAQLDKSGLPSDRFFAERPEGSVSTLKIQRTQQEDSAVYLCASSLAGGGNQPQHFGDGTRLSIL.

The CDR3 sequence: CASSLELDRNPYF. In nucleotides, the CDR3 is TGTGCCAGCAGTCTAGAACTCGACAGGAATCCGTACTTC. This sequence joins TRBV6-5 and TRBJ2-7; TRBD1 is a possible D gene (6 bases). Germline values: CDR1 MNHEY, CDR2 SVGAGI. V was clipped by 5 bases and J by 12 bases, with 20 bases between them. The CDR3 covers 13 residues.

This chain joins TRBV19 and TRBJ2-2, with 7 bases matching TRBD1. The CDR3 runs 15 residues. Germline V gene lookup returns CDR1 LNHDA and CDR2 SQIVND (reference sequence). Trimming at V came to 3 bases and at J to 3 bases, leaving 4 bases not matched to a gene. The CDR3 is CASSMTGSYTGELFF. The DNA of the CDR3 is TGTGCCAGTAGTATGACAGGGAGTTACACCGGGGAGCTGTTTTTT.

This clone was seen repeatedly, ten times or more. The CDR3 DNA is TGCGCCAGCAGCTTGGCCCAAAAAAGCACAGATACGCAGTATTTT. Residues: CASSLAQKSTDTQYF. The chain employs TRBV5-1 and TRBJ2-3; D remains unclear. The germline V gene has CDR1 SGHRS and CDR2 YFSETQ. CDR3 length equals 15 residues. The V gene lost 0 bases and the J gene lost 0 bases, with 8 bases spanning the gap.

The V gene is TRBV30, the J gene TRBJ1-1; tentatively, D is TRBD1 (6 bases). Trimming took off 4 bases at V and 1 base at J, with 13 bases between the two ends. The CDR3 loop spans 14 amino acids. The germline V gene encodes CDR1 GTSNPN and CDR2 SVGIG (reference sequence). CDR3 region: CAWTIGGANTEAFF. The CDR3 nucleotides are TGTGCCTGGACCATAGGGGGAGCGAACACTGAAGCTTTCTTT.

The chain uses TRBV29-1 and TRBJ1-1, with 9 nucleotides matching TRBD1. This CDR3 is 13 amino acids long. V shed 3 bases, J shed 5 bases, and the junction held 4 bases outside the gene matches. Germline assignment: CDR1 SQVTM and CDR2 ANQGSEA. CDR3 sequence reads: CSVEGGQGTEAFF. The CDR3 nucleotides are TGCAGCGTTGAGGGCGGACAGGGGACTGAAGCTTTCTTT.

The V gene is TRBV9, the J gene TRBJ2-3, with 8 bases identical to TRBD1. CDR1 SGDLS and CDR2 YYNGEE come from the germline V gene. V gave up 4 bases and J gave up 4 bases; unmatched junction bases: 8. This CDR3 comprises 15 residues. The CDR3 DNA reads TGTGCCAGCAGCCCTGAGGGACAGGCCCCAGATACGCAGTATTTT. Translation gives CASSPEGQAPDTQYF.

This chain uses TRBV7-6 with TRBJ2-5; 8 bases agree with TRBD2. The CDR3 spans 15 residues. The germline V gene has CDR1 SGHVS and CDR2 FNYEAQ. Trimming removed 5 bases from V and 4 bases from J; junction bases left unmatched: 9. As DNA, the CDR3 is TGTGCCAGCAGCGCTACCGGGACTAGAGGAGAGACCCAGTACTTC. This encodes CASSATGTRGETQYF.

The chain carries TRBV9 and TRBJ2-7; 8 bases align to TRBD1. The CDR3 has 17 amino acids. Looked up from germline, CDR1 is SGDLS and CDR2 is YYNGEE. The V segment lost 4 bases and the J segment 2 bases; nucleotides outside the gene matches: 14. CDR3 in amino acids: CASSSQPGTGYTYEQYF. The CDR3 DNA reads TGTGCCAGCAGCTCCCAGCCCGGGACAGGATATACCTACGAGCAGTACTTC.

Written as DNA, the CDR3 is TGTGCCAGCAGCTTGGCCCGACAGGGGCCGACTAGCACAGATACGCAGTATTTT. Amino acids: CASSLARQGPTSTDTQYF. The chain combines TRBV11-3 with TRBJ2-3; 8 bases are a match to TRBD1. V was clipped by 3 bases and J by 0 bases; unmatched bases: 11. The CDR3 is 18 amino acids. Germline V gene data show CDR1 as SGHNT and CDR2 as YENEEA.

CDR3 nucleotides: TGTGCCAGCAGCCCCAGGGACAGGAGCTCCTACGAGCAGTACTTC. It is translated as CASSPRDRSSYEQYF. This sequence joins TRBV4-2 and TRBJ2-7; the match to TRBD1 covers 8 bases. V lost 4 bases to trimming and J lost 0 bases; unmatched junction nucleotides: 5. CDR3 length: 15 residues. Germline V lookup: CDR1 LGHNA, CDR2 YNFKEQ.

The V gene is TRBV4-1, the J gene TRBJ2-7, with D possibly being TRBD1 (6 bases). Germline V gene lookup returns CDR1 MGHRA and CDR2 YSYEKL. V dropped 4 bases and J dropped 2 bases, with 12 bases sitting between them. This CDR3 comprises 14 residues. The CDR3 nucleotides are TGCGCCAGCAGCCTAGACAGGCTCGCCTACGAGCAGTACTTC. Its translation: CASSLDRLAYEQYF.

The rearrangement uses TRBV21-1 and TRBJ2-7; TRBD1 reflects the table's D call only, with no check against the DNA. TRBV21-1 is a documented pseudogene. The length of the CDR3 is 12 residues. Here the CDR3 DNA reads TGTGCCAGCAGCAAGTCAGGGAACGAGCAGTACTTC. Amino acids: CASSKSGNEQYF.

CDR3: CASSRGGPNTGELFF. In DNA, the CDR3 is TGTGCCAGCAGTCGCGGGGGCCCCAACACCGGGGAGCTGTTTTTT. V gene TRBV6-5 combines with J gene TRBJ2-2; D is possibly TRBD2 (7 bases). This CDR3 region has 15 residues. Germline CDR1 is MNHEY and CDR2 is SVGAGI. Trimming removed 5 bases at V and 2 bases at J, with 12 bases between.

This chain links TRBV12-5 with TRBJ2-7, with TRBD1 matching 8 bases. Germline loops: CDR1 LGHNT, CDR2 FRNRAP. The CDR3 loop spans 16 amino acids. V dropped 1 base and J dropped 3; count of bases not matched to a gene: 8. The CDR3 loop is CASGLGSSGTGYEQYF. The DNA of the CDR3 is TGTGCTAGTGGTTTGGGATCCTCCGGGACAGGCTACGAGCAGTACTTC.

The chain recombines TRBV6-5 with TRBJ2-7; D is ambiguous. From germline, CDR1 is MNHEY and CDR2 SVGAGI. V shed 5 bases and J shed 2 bases, with 10 bases lying between them. There are 13 residues in the CDR3. Here the CDR3 DNA reads TGTGCCAGCAGTCCAGGTTTCCCCTACGAGCAGTACTTC. Its translation is CASSPGFPYEQYF.

This rearrangement joins TRBV6-4 to TRBJ2-1; 7 nucleotides match TRBD2. There are 15 residues in the CDR3. Germline-derived CDR1 and CDR2 are MRHNA and SNTAGT. V lost 0 bases, J lost 5 bases, and 4 bases stayed unmatched. The CDR3 protein is CASSDSLSGDNEQFF. As DNA, the CDR3 is TGTGCCAGCAGTGACTCGCTCAGCGGGGACAATGAGCAGTTCTTC.

This clone was recorded once. J is TRBJ2-7 and V is TRBV6-9; D perhaps matches TRBD2 (5 bases). V shed 0 bases and J shed 4 bases, with 16 bases lying between them. The CDR3 spans 16 residues. The germline V gene has CDR1 MNHGY and CDR2 SVAAGI. In DNA form, the CDR3 reads TGTGCCAGCAGTTATTCACGCGGAGGCACTCCGTACGAGCAGTACTTC. Its protein product is CASSYSRGGTPYEQYF.

The V and J genes are TRBV6-5 and TRBJ2-5; no definite D call. V lost 0 bases and J 5 bases, leaving 7 bases between the germline ends. Germline assignment: CDR1 MNHEY and CDR2 SVGAGI. The CDR3 totals 13 residues. The CDR3 reads CASSYSSFETQYF. The CDR3 nucleotides are TGTGCCAGCAGTTACTCATCCTTTGAGACCCAGTACTTC.

This clone was detected only once. The chain couples TRBV6-1 to TRBJ1-5; the D gene is possibly TRBD1 (5 bases). The V end lost 4 bases, the J end lost 3 bases, and 10 bases lay between the germline ends. This CDR3 is built from 14 residues. The germline V gene has CDR1 MNHNS and CDR2 SASEGT. The CDR3: CASSATVANQPQHF. For the CDR3, the DNA is TGTGCCAGCAGTGCGACAGTAGCCAATCAGCCCCAGCATTTT.